This T cell receptor beta chain was captured by sequencing in a study of blood T cell repertoires in COVID-19. Background on the study: Samples came from the United States, Italy and Spain, spanning acute and convalescent COVID-19. T cells, B-cell-depleted T cells, or PBMCs provided the cDNA or gDNA that served as material.

Authors' methods: Amplifying reference gene primers gave estimates of nucleated cell counts. The assay was immunoSEQ multiplex PCR, and TCRdb's table has in-frame clones only and misses some. Clonal size and the V and J genes are those of that table, whereas D and trimming came from the DNA. The sample contains around 26,000 clones, approximately 76% of which appear only once. This clone has only a few counts. Sequencing was performed on peripheral blood. This sequence originates from a man between 65 and 85 years old with acute or convalescent COVID-19.

In nucleotides, the CDR3 is TGTGCCAGCAGCTTAGAGACAGTTATCTCTGGGGCCAACGTCCTGACTTTC. Translated, it gives CASSLETVISGANVLTF. The V and J genes are TRBV7-8 and TRBJ2-6, with D possibly matching TRBD1 (5 bases). Germline CDR1 reads SGHVS; CDR2 reads FQNEAQ. The CDR3 is 17 amino acids. V was shortened by 1 base and J by 0 bases, with 10 bases between the two germline ends.